The following is a T cell receptor beta chain sequence with its context. The specificity of this receptor is unknown. It has no much larger one-base neighbor in the sample; base qualities were not kept. Other DNA sequences in this specimen translate into the identical CDR3. This record comes from a study of control samples from healthy donors and cancer patients (TCRdb year 2020). Library creation used the immunoSEQ multiplex PCR assay. Entries here come from immuneACCESS through TCRdb and include only in-frame sequences with V and J called. Some clones fail to appear in such tables; in the studies checked, an unresolved V gene covers under half of the shortfall, and the cause of the remainder is unknown. In all, the sample holds 150,000 to 160,000 clones, and over 90% of those were seen once. The ten biggest clones cover more than 2% of the sample. Via the germline V gene, CDR1 is SNHLY and CDR2 FYNNEI. Trimming takes 2 bases from V and 3 bases from J, and the germline ends sit 5 bases apart. Including the terminal cysteine and phenylalanine, the CDR3 comprises 12 residues. Just CDR3 DNA is preserved here, 36 bases in frame from base 1.

The sample consisted of blood. Recombination joined TRBV2 with TRBJ2-7; the D gene cannot be named for sure. This TCR derives from a man in his forties or fifties in good health. The nucleotides read TGTGCCAGCAGTGAAAAGGGCTACGAGCAGTACTTC. This codes for CASSEKGYEQYF.